This record looks at one TCR beta chain sequence and its context. What it binds is not known. Template material for amplifying TCR beta CDR3 regions consisted of RNA transcripts. During a first-round RT-PCR of the TCR CDR3, the HTBI primer set was used. TCRdb reanalysed the multiplex PCR reads using MiXCR and keeps one entry per CDR3 protein. Of over 350,000 distinct CDR3 sequences in the sample, 14% to 15% were seen once. The CDR3 consists of 13 residues. In germline, CDR1 is DFQATT, CDR2 SNEGSKA (reference sequence). With 5 bases removed from V and 3 bases from J, the gap between germline ends came to 12 bases. Criteria for exclusion of patients were uncontrolled infection, other autoimmune disease, pregnancy or lactation. This entry belongs to a study of T cells in Graves' hyperthyroidism and ophthalmopathy. As for the study in general: Staff took peripheral blood when the initial diagnosis was made, before any treatment began.

General observations from the study: Blood also held most thyroid clonotypes expanded beyond 0.001.

Sequencing input: blood. This TCR derives from a man in his late teens or twenties with Graves' ophthalmopathy. The chain has TRBV20-1 and TRBJ2-3; D is unresolved. The CDR3, as DNA: TGCAGTGCTGCTCGTGGGCCGACAGATACGCAGTATTTT. The encoded protein is CSAARGPTDTQYF.